A single T cell receptor (beta chain) is shown here with its context. Its antigen is unidentified. The data were obtained in a study of cytomegalovirus exposure and HLA in healthy donors. Regarding the study as a whole: Altogether, 150 to 200 TCR beta chains were recorded as cytomegalovirus-associated. Most sequenced TCRs were rare (though some public TCRs occurred in many donors).

Germline V lookup: CDR1 MDHEN, CDR2 SYDVKM. The CDR3 covers 15 residues. With 6 bases clipped from V and 5 bases from J, the junction kept 10 bases outside the gene matches. Clones were sequenced by immunoSEQ multiplex PCR, and TCRdb holds only the in-frame ones, with some missing. The sample lists approximately 150,000 clones; over 80% were seen once. Separation from the 666-subject first cohort characterized the roughly 120-subject validation cohort, to which the donors belonged. Sequences were obtained from PBMCs. The V gene is TRBV28, the J gene TRBJ1-5; 7 positions agree with TRBD1. The receptor was isolated from a man in his late teens or twenties in good health and CMV-seropositive. CDR3 sequence (DNA): TGTGCCAGCAGCACACACAGGGGACGGCATCAGCCCCAGCATTTT. This sequence encodes CASSTHRGRHQPQHF.